The next 25 T cell receptor beta chains were all read from a single sample in a study of blood T cells in healthy people across ages. PCR was performed a second time for 7 to 11 cycles using a sample-barcoded 5' primer and a J-beta primer mix. TCRdb re-analysed the 5' RACE reads in MiXCR, keeping a single row per CDR3 protein. The sample shows some 750,000 distinct CDR3 sequences, 20% to 25% of them seen only once. The sample taken for sequencing was blood. Receptors originate from a man in his 70s in good health.

The J gene is TRBJ2-1, the V gene TRBV5-1; 7 nucleotides match TRBD2. The CDR3 extends over 15 amino acids. With 5 bases clipped from V and 0 bases from J, the junction kept 5 bases outside the gene matches. Germline V gene lookup returns CDR1 SGHRS and CDR2 YFSETQ. The CDR3 protein is CASRMGGDSYNEQFF. The DNA of the CDR3 is TGCGCCAGCAGGATGGGGGGGGACTCCTACAATGAGCAGTTCTTC.

In this sample, this clonotype turned up a few times. This chain joins TRBV19 and TRBJ1-1, with TRBD1 matching 8 bases. The CDR3 sequence is 15 residues long. The germline gives CDR1 LNHDA, CDR2 SQIVND (reference sequence). V was clipped by 4 bases and J by 3 bases; unmatched bases: 7. This chain's CDR3 is CASSTQGAGYTEAFF. DNA of the CDR3: TGTGCCAGTAGTACGCAGGGGGCGGGATACACTGAAGCTTTCTTT.

As to this clonotype: One end of the junction varies from germline; a read error may be responsible. The genes are TRBV28 and TRBJ1-2; the D gene is possibly TRBD1 (6 bases). The germline gives CDR1 MDHEN, CDR2 SYDVKM. The CDR3 covers 12 residues. CDR3 amino acids: CGSSQGRYGYTF. In DNA, the CDR3 is TGTGGCAGCAGCCAGGGGCGGTATGGCTACACCTTC.

This clonotype was observed a handful of times. The junction shows a germline mismatch at one end, possibly a read error. V is TRBV3-1 and J is TRBJ1-2; the match to TRBD1 covers 9 bases. The germline CDR1 and CDR2 sequences are LGHDT and YNNKEL (reference sequence). The CDR3 length is 14 residues. This CDR3 is CASGQAGQGSGYTF. CDR3 coding DNA: TGTGCCAGCGGCCAAGCGGGACAGGGAAGTGGCTACACCTTC.

This clonotype was observed a few times. The V gene is TRBV14, the J gene TRBJ1-2; D not certain. Per the germline V gene, CDR1 is SGHDN and CDR2 is FVKESK. With 5 bases removed from V and 2 bases from J, the gap between germline ends came to 12 bases. This CDR3 spans 14 amino acids. CDR3 region: CASSGSRPNYGYTF. In nucleotides, the CDR3 is TGTGCCAGCAGCGGATCGCGACCCAACTATGGCTACACCTTC.

This chain links TRBV30 with TRBJ2-3, with 7 bases identical to TRBD2. V trimming: 7 bases; J trimming: 0 bases; junction bases outside the gene matches: 7. The V gene's germline CDR1 is GTSNPN and CDR2 SVGIG (reference sequence). There are 14 residues in the CDR3. For the CDR3, the DNA is TGTGCCTTCGACCGGGACTACAGCACAGATACGCAGTATTTT. Protein product: CAFDRDYSTDTQYF.

In its sample, this clonotype was seen once. Mismatch with germline at one junction end may stem from a read error. V and J are TRBV12-3 or TRBV12-4 and TRBJ2-4; 7 nucleotides align to TRBD1. CDR3 size: 14 residues. Written as DNA, the CDR3 is TGTGCCGGCAGTGATGACAGGGATTTGAACATTCAGTACTTC. Its protein is CAGSDDRDLNIQYF.

The rearrangement uses TRBV11-2 and TRBJ2-1, with 10 positions matching TRBD2. Germline V gene lookup returns CDR1 SGHAT and CDR2 FQNNGV. The length of the CDR3 is 17 residues. Trimming at V came to 0 bases and at J to 10 bases, leaving 12 bases not matched to a gene. CDR3 coding DNA: TGTGCCAGCAGCTTAGATCGTCTAGCGGGAGTTCCGAACGAGCAGTTCTTC. Its translation is CASSLDRLAGVPNEQFF.

This clonotype was detected only a few times. The gene calls are TRBV12-3 or TRBV12-4 and TRBJ2-1; no reliable D call. Trimming left V 10 bases short and J 4 bases short, with 8 bases between. The CDR3 extends over 11 amino acids. This CDR3 is CATVSYNEQFF. The CDR3 nucleotides are TGTGCCACCGTTTCATACAATGAGCAGTTCTTC.

The gene calls are TRBV6-5 and TRBJ1-2; 8 nucleotides match TRBD1. V was clipped by 8 bases and J by 2 bases; unmatched bases: 7. Germline V CDR1 and CDR2: MNHEY, SVGAGI. CDR3 length equals 14 residues. CDR3 residues: CASGGQGSNYGYTF. Written as DNA, the CDR3 is TGTGCCAGCGGTGGACAGGGATCGAACTATGGCTACACCTTC.

The chain couples TRBV4-2 to TRBJ1-6; no clear D. Per germline, CDR1 LGHNA and CDR2 YNFKEQ. The V gene lost 4 bases and the J gene lost 0 bases, with 10 bases spanning the gap. The CDR3 runs 16 residues. CDR3 coding DNA: TGTGCCAGCAGCCCGGAGTCCTACTCCTATAATTCACCCCTCCACTTT. Protein product: CASSPESYSYNSPLHF.

This clonotype has more than one count but fewer than ten. This chain connects TRBV6-1 to TRBJ2-2; D might be TRBD2 (5 bases). Trimming stripped 7 bases from V and 0 bases from J, with 18 bases between. Germline V gives CDR1 MNHNS, CDR2 SASEGT. CDR3 size: 17 residues. The CDR3: CASTLQISAANTGELFF. CDR3 bases: TGTGCCAGCACTCTCCAGATTAGCGCAGCGAACACCGGGGAGCTGTTTTTT.

The chain joins TRBV12-3 or TRBV12-4 to TRBJ2-7; a weak D match, TRBD2 (5 bases). V was pared by 7 bases and J by 3 bases, with 13 bases between. This CDR3 is 13 amino acids long. CDR3 nucleotides: TGTGCCAGCACGGCGGGTATCGGCTACGAGCAGTACTTC. Residues: CASTAGIGYEQYF.

This chain connects TRBV20-1 to TRBJ2-4; 8 bases are shared with TRBD1. V shed 6 bases, J shed 9 bases, and the junction held 4 bases outside the gene matches. Germline V gene sequence: CDR1 DFQATT, CDR2 SNEGSKA (reference sequence). The CDR3 spans 11 residues. The DNA for the CDR3 is TGCAGTGCGGAAGGACAGGGCATTCAGTACTTC. It yields the protein CSAEGQGIQYF.

The CDR3 DNA reads as TGTGCCTGGAGGGTCCCCGGGACTAGCGGTGGTTATGAGCAGTTCTTC. It translates to CAWRVPGTSGGYEQFF. This chain joins TRBV30 and TRBJ2-1; 11 bases line up with TRBD2. Germline loops: CDR1 GTSNPN, CDR2 SVGIG (reference sequence). The CDR3 is made up of 16 amino acids. V was pared by 3 bases and J by 8 bases, with 12 bases of the junction left unmatched.

The chain recombines TRBV7-8 with TRBJ1-6; TRBD1 matches at 8 bases. V lost 5 bases and J lost 10; bases outside the gene matches: 13. CDR3 size: 16 residues. CDR1 and CDR2 from the germline V gene are SGHVS and FQNEAQ. The CDR3 region has the DNA TGTGCCAGCAGCCCGCGTGGACAGGGTATTAGGTCACCCCTCCACTTT. Translating it yields CASSPRGQGIRSPLHF.

This clonotype turned up a few times. V usage is TRBV13 and J usage is TRBJ1-2; D might be TRBD1 (6 bases). The CDR3 covers 17 residues. Germline lookup yields CDR1 PRHDT and CDR2 FYEKMQ (reference sequence). Trimming took off 8 bases at V and 6 bases at J, with 28 bases between the two ends. The CDR3 spells CASLLLGAGRMGHGYTF. The CDR3 DNA reads as TGTGCCAGCCTTCTCCTGGGGGCAGGCAGGATGGGTCATGGCTACACCTTC.

Turning to this clonotype: No conserved phenylalanine or tryptophan ends this CDR3, so it is likely a read error. The chain employs TRBV19 and TRBJ1-2; the D is unclear. This CDR3 is 13 amino acids long. CDR1 LNHDA and CDR2 SQIVND come from the germline V gene (reference sequence). V lost 8 bases and J 7 bases, leaving 17 bases between the germline ends. CDR3 in amino acids: CASYRPRSGGYTL. The CDR3 bases are TGTGCCAGTTATAGACCCCGGAGTGGTGGCTACACCCTC.

This chain connects TRBV27 to TRBJ2-7; possible D gene TRBD1, 6 bases. Trimming left V 5 bases short and J 6 bases short, with 14 bases between. This CDR3 is built from 13 residues. Per the germline V gene, CDR1 is MNHEY and CDR2 is SMNVEV (reference sequence). CDR3 coding DNA: TGTGCCAGCAGTCAGCACACAGGGATCGAGCAGTACTTC. Translation gives CASSQHTGIEQYF.

The chain employs TRBV20-1 and TRBJ1-1; D remains ambiguous. Germline-derived CDR1 and CDR2 are DFQATT and SNEGSKA (reference sequence). The germline V and J ends were trimmed by 3 bases and 1 base, with 9 bases remaining between them. CDR3 length equals 13 residues. CDR3 loop: CSARRAGNTEAFF. The DNA for the CDR3 is TGCAGTGCTAGGCGGGCTGGGAACACTGAAGCTTTCTTT.

This rearrangement joins TRBV12-3 or TRBV12-4 to TRBJ2-5; TRBD1 matches 8 bases. With V trimmed by 6 bases and J by 6 bases, 9 bases remained unmatched. The CDR3 length is 14 residues. The CDR3 loop is CASSWTGNSKTQYF. The CDR3 region has the DNA TGTGCCAGCAGCTGGACAGGGAATTCAAAGACCCAGTACTTC.

The sample holds many counts of this clonotype. V gene TRBV29-1 combines with J gene TRBJ2-5; no clear D. The germline gives CDR1 SQVTM, CDR2 ANQGSEA. Trimming pared 5 bases from V and 3 bases from J, leaving 10 bases between. The CDR3 consists of 12 residues. This CDR3 reads CSVLRSKETQYF. CDR3 sequence (DNA): TGCAGCGTTTTGAGGAGTAAAGAGACCCAGTACTTC.

This rearrangement joins TRBV4-1 to TRBJ1-4; D possibly corresponds to TRBD1 (5 bases). The V end was cut by 4 bases, the J end by 8 bases, with 20 bases between. The CDR3 runs 16 residues. CDR1 MGHRA and CDR2 YSYEKL come from the germline V gene. The DNA for the CDR3 is TGCGCCAGCAGCCTGTCGGGGGACCCTGCGGGGGAAAAACTGTTTTTT. Translation: CASSLSGDPAGEKLFF.

This sequence joins TRBV7-2 and TRBJ1-5; no definite D call. CDR1 is SGHTA and CDR2 is FQGNSA in the germline V gene. The ends were cut back, 3 bases at V and 6 bases at J, with 6 bases in the middle. CDR3 size: 12 residues. The CDR3 loop reads CASSFSAQPQHF. CDR3 nucleotide sequence: TGTGCCAGCAGCTTTTCGGCTCAGCCCCAGCATTTT. Complete variable domain (other parts from reference TRBV7-2 and TRBJ1-5): GAGVSQSPSNKVTEKGKDVELRCDPISGHTALYWYRQSLGQGLEFLIYFQGNSAPDKSGLPSDRFSAERTGGSVSTLTIQRTQQEDSAVYLCASSFSAQPQHFGDGTRLSIL.

This clonotype was detected a few times. V is TRBV24-1 and J is TRBJ2-3; D is uncertain. This CDR3 spans 14 amino acids. Trimming took 5 bases from V and 0 from J, leaving 8 bases between them. Per the germline V gene, CDR1 is KGHDR and CDR2 is SFDVKD. The CDR3 coding sequence is TGTGCCACCAGTGCCCTCCAAAGCACAGATACGCAGTATTTT. Translated: CATSALQSTDTQYF.